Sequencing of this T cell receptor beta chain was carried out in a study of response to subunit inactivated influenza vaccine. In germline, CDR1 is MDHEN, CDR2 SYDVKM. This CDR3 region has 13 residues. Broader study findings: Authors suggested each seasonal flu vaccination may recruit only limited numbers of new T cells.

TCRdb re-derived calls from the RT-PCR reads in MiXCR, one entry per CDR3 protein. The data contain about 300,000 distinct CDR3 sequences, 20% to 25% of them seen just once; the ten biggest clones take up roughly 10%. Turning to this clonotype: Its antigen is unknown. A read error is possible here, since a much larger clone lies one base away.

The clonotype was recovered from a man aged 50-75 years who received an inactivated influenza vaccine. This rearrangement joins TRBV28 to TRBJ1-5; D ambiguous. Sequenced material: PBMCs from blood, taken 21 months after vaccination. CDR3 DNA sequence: TGTGCCTGCAGTTTTCAGGTCCAGAAGCCCCAGCATTTT. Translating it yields CACSFQVQKPQHF.